The T cell receptor (beta chain) under discussion was sequenced for a study of cytomegalovirus exposure and HLA in healthy donors (dated by TCRdb to about 2017). About the investigation overall: An earlier analysis of approximately 640 of the donors reported approximately 300 Gb of sequence data and 117 million unique TCR beta sequences from about 179 million T cells. Both class I and class II loci were covered by HLA typing, at four-digit resolution. A later genetic analysis took genome-wide SNP genotypes for about 55% of the 666 donors and used that subset as a discovery cohort. To predict cytomegalovirus infection status, the study brought together high-throughput TCR immunosequencing, statistical association of individual TCRs with disease status, and machine learning. Along with the roughly 670-subject first cohort, a separate validation cohort of over 90 different subjects was used. To study patterns of TCR occurrence, a later analysis re-analyzed previously published TCR beta repertoires from several hundred donors and added high-resolution HLA genotyping. An earlier analysis of several hundred of the donors applied high-throughput TCR beta sequencing to assess whether each TCR beta V gene segment acted as functional or pseudogenic. The number of donors typed differed by locus, with 629-630 for A, B, C, DRB1 and DQB1, 522 for DQA1, about 610 for DPA1, and some 470 for DPB1. On average, around 240,000 unique TCR beta nucleotide sequences were sequenced per donor among a few hundred genotyped donors of the cohort, with 15% to 20% of those sequences being non-productive. Rather than drawing on any new phenotypic data, the later analysis identified candidate immune exposures from TCR beta sequences and the way those sequences occurred across donors. Roughly 5 DR-DQ haplotypes were handled as single units for association and clustering, since linkage in the cohort was strong. All discovery cohort repertoires had been generated on a single sequencing platform. The study aimed to test whether cataloging public T cell receptors could reveal signatures of past pathogen exposure. Donor age, sex, ethnicity and CMV serostatus were compiled alongside the repertoire data. The T cell repertoires of some 700 subjects were profiled by immunosequencing and related to cytomegalovirus serostatus. About 320 gigabases of sequencing data and tens of millions of unique TCR sequences were included in an early release covering several hundred HLA-typed donors. Of the 350 to 450 genotyped donors, roughly 80% were placed in the genetic ancestry cluster associated with self-reported Caucasian donors. General findings and caveats noted by the study authors: In both the original and validation cohorts, the classifier was reported to diagnose cytomegalovirus status with high specificity and sensitivity. A further reported finding was that TCR beta sequences accurately predicted the HLA-A and HLA-B alleles for most subjects in the first cohort. A later analysis found that TCR association rates varied across HLA loci, with DRB1 alleles showing the most associated TCRs and HLA-C alleles the fewest. In this cohort, only TCR beta chains were sequenced, and detectable features were limited by the absence of alpha or paired-chain data. Because HLA typing was unavailable for some donors at each locus, only the typed subset was used in association tests. V-gene and J-gene trimming of TCR beta chains was associated with a missense DCLRE1C variant in a later genetic analysis, and the association was replicated in an independent cohort. The study gave a list of 150 to 200 TCR beta chains associated with cytomegalovirus. Presence/absence analyses assumed roughly uniform sequencing depth across donors, an assumption that may not hold. In a later analysis, around 17,000 TCR beta sequences were associated with specific HLA alleles at a false discovery rate of 0.05. Strong co-occurrence of HLA alleles, especially DR and DQ, made assigning TCR associations to individual alleles difficult. An earlier analysis of around 600 of the donors showed that most TCR beta V segments appeared in productive rearrangements either about 87% or about 30% of the time, which broadly matched IMGT annotations. A cluster of highly shared sequence variants was judged likely to represent a technical artifact of the sequencing pipeline. A few of the identified cytomegalovirus-associated TCR beta chains were confirmed in vitro to be specific for cytomegalovirus antigens. A later analysis found that most CMV-associated TCR beta chains appeared HLA-restricted, with HLA associations seemingly driven largely by CMV exposure. In a later analysis, HLA-associated TCR beta chains showed more clonal expansion and lower generation probabilities than non-associated chains that were equally common. Because counts were too low, about 18 rarely observed V segments, including chromosome 9 orphons, were left out of the earlier analysis of 587 of the donors. Some IMGT-functional V segments, including TRBV6-2 and TRBV6-3, could not be told apart with the 87-base-pair reads, so those segments were excluded. For the cohort, immune exposure information was limited to CMV serostatus. According to the authors, the approach could potentially be generalized to other disease states and immunological phenotypes. While some public TCRs were present in many individuals, most TCR sequences turned up only very rarely across donors. In a later analysis, several top co-occurrence clusters were reported to appear linked to parvovirus B19, influenza, CMV and Epstein-Barr virus. Linkage disequilibrium might explain the correlated functional status among segregating V segments, but an unknown experimental factor could not be ruled out. According to a later genetic analysis, donors in an Asian-associated ancestry cluster had fewer N-insertions in productive TCRs than the roughly 700-donor mean.

The cohort comprised more than 550 healthy bone marrow donors. Cohort members were all nominally healthy when sampled, although unrecorded immune exposures were likely present. The donor was CMV seronegative and belonged to the group of 352 seronegative cohort members. Each donor provided a peripheral blood sample, and peripheral blood mononuclear cells were used for TCR beta sequencing. Genomic DNA extraction from the blood cell samples was performed with the Qiagen DNeasy Blood Extraction Kit. The library was made by the immunoSEQ multiplex PCR assay. For the multiplex PCR, a mixture combining 60 forward primers for TCR Vbeta segments and 13 reverse primers for TCR Jbeta segments was used. Amplification of the CDR3 region of rearranged TCR beta genes was performed with a multiplex PCR assay on genomic DNA. The Illumina HiSeq System was used to sequence the amplified TCR beta libraries as 87-base-pair reads. On the authors' methods: A later analysis counted about 82 million unique TCR beta chains across the 650 to 700 repertoires, and about 10 million of these chains were shared by at least two donors. A nearest-neighbor algorithm error-corrected the raw reads and collapsed the reads into unique sequences, merging closely related sequences to remove PCR and sequencing errors. To assign V, D and J gene segments, CDR3 sequences were aligned to IMGT reference sequences. Each retained sequence needed at least a six-nucleotide match to both a V gene segment and a J gene segment. A rearrangement counted as productive if the CDR3 had no stop codons and remained in frame with V and J, and every other rearrangement counted as non-productive. Following IMGT convention, CDR3 was defined as the stretch from the second conserved V-encoded cysteine to the conserved J-encoded phenylalanine. The earlier analysis of approximately 500 of the donors excluded sequences that lacked an unambiguous match to a single V gene segment. In an earlier analysis of 587 of the donors, V segments were called functional above 56.7% productive rearrangements and were called segregating when the between-donor standard deviation exceeded 5%. A statistical classification framework was developed to diagnose cytomegalovirus status using the catalog of TCR beta chain sequences. A later analysis assigned V and J genes by comparing TCR nucleotide sequences with IMGT/GENE-DB human TR gene sequences. The TCRdist pipeline was used in a later analysis to assign CDR3 sequences and most-parsimonious VDJ recombination scenarios. In a later analysis, every TCR beta chain was defined by the combination of its CDR3 amino acid sequence and its V-gene family, and reads without a unique V-gene family were dropped. As a way to deal with suspected cross-contamination and a sequencing artifact, a later analysis dropped 640 or so nucleotide sequences that were highly shared and had low generation probability. For each public chain, a later analysis derived a clonal expansion index from normalized ranks of inferred template counts within each repertoire. In a later analysis, generation probabilities were computed with a VDJ recombination model fitted to out-of-frame rearrangements, and the resulting probabilities were checked against IGoR. In a later analysis, hypergeometric tests were used to score TCR-TCR, TCR-HLA and TCR-CMV co-occurrence, with a repertoire-size bias correction applied to TCR pairs. In a later analysis, false discovery rates were estimated by permuting HLA or CMV assignments 20 times. In a later analysis, co-occurring TCRs were grouped using DBSCAN, and TCRdist sequence similarity was added for clustering within HLA-allele-positive subsets. Repertoires with fewer than 30,000 or more than 120,000 public chains were left out of co-occurrence clustering, as were four to six repertoires with anomalous nucleotide sharing. The immuneACCESS repertoire file appears here via TCRdb, limited to in-frame rearrangements. These files lack a portion of the clones; in checked studies, under half of the deficit traces to unresolved V genes, and the cause of the others is not known. V and J calls and clone size are as listed in that table; D and trimming were resolved from the DNA. The sample's records list about 140,000 clones. The ten largest clones capture 2% to 3% of the sample.

Here V drops 6 bases and J drops 7 bases, and the junction holds 8 bases not matched to any gene. The CDR3 measures 14 amino acids from cysteine to phenylalanine. The sequence is cut down to CDR3 DNA, 42 bases in frame from base 1. CDR1 and CDR2 were assigned from the germline V gene (reference sequence) as MNHEY and SMNVEV. As concerns this clone: It has no known antigen specificity.

Source material: PBMCs. The source of this sequence is a man aged 40-50 years in good health and CMV-seronegative. The chain uses TRBV27 and TRBJ2-1, with 8 bases aligning to TRBD1. The encoded CDR3 is CASRVDRGWNEQFF. The sequenced DNA is TGTGCCAGCAGGGTAGACAGGGGTTGGAATGAGCAGTTCTTC.